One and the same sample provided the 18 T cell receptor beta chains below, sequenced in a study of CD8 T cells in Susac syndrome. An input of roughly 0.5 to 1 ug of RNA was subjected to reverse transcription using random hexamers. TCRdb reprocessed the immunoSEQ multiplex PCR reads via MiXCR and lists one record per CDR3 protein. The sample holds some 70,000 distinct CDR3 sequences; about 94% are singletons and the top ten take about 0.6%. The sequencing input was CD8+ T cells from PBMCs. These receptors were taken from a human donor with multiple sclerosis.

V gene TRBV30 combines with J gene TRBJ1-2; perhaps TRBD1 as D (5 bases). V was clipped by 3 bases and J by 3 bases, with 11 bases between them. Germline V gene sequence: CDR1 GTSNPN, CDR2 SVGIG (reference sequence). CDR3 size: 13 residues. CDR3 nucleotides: TGTGCCTGGAGAGGTCGGGGGGACTATGGCTACACCTTC. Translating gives CAWRGRGDYGYTF. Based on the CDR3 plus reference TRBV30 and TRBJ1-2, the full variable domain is SQTIHQWPATLVQPVGSPLSLECTVEGTSNPNLYWYRQAAGRGLQLLFYSVGIGQISSEVPQNLSASRPQDRQFILSSKKLLLSDSGFYLCAWRGRGDYGYTFGSGTRLTVV.

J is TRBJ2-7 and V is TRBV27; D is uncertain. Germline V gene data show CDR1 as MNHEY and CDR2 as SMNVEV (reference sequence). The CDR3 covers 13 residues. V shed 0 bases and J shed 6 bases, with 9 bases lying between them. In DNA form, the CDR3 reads TGTGCCAGCAGTTTATCGTTTTCGGGCGAGCAGTACTTC. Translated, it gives CASSLSFSGEQYF.

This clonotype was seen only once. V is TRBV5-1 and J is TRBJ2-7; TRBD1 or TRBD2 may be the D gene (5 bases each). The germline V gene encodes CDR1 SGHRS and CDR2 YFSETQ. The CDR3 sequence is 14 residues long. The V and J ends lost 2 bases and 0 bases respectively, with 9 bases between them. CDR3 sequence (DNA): TGCGCCAGCAGCTTTGAGGGGAGCTCCTACGAGCAGTACTTC. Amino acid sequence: CASSFEGSSYEQYF.

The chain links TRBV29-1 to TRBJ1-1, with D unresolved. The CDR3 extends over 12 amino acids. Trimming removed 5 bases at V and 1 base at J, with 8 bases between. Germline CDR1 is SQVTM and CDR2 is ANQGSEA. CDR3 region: CSVHTENTEAFF. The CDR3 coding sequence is TGCAGCGTTCATACGGAGAACACTGAAGCTTTCTTT. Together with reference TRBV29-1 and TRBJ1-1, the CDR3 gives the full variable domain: SAVISQKPSRDICQRGTSLTIQCQVDSQVTMMFWYRQQPGQSLTLIATANQGSEATYESGFVIDKFPISRPNLTFSTLTVSNMSPEDSSIYLCSVHTENTEAFFGQGTRLTVV.

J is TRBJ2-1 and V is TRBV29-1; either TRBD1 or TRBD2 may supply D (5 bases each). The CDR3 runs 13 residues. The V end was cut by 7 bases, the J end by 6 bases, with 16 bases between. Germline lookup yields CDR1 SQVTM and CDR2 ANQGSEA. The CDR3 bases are TGCAGCGGGGCCGGGACGGCTTTCAATGAGCAGTTCTTC. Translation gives CSGAGTAFNEQFF.

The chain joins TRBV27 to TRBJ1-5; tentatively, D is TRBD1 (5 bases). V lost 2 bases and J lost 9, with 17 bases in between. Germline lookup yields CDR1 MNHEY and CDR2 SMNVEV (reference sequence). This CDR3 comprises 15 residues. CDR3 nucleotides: TGTGCCAGCAGTTTAGGACTGGGAGGGGAATGGCCCCAGCATTTT. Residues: CASSLGLGGEWPQHF.

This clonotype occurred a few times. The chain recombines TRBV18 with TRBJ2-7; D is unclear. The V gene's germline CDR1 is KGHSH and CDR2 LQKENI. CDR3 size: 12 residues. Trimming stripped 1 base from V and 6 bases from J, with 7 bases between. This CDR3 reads CASSPQYPEQYF. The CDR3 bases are TGTGCCAGCTCACCACAGTATCCCGAGCAGTACTTC.

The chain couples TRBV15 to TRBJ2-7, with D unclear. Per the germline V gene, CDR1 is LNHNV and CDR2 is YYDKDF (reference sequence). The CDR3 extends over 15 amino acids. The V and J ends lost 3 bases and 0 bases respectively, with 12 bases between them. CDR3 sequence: CATSSLTESSYEQYF. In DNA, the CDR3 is TGTGCCACCAGCAGTTTGACCGAGAGCTCCTACGAGCAGTACTTC.

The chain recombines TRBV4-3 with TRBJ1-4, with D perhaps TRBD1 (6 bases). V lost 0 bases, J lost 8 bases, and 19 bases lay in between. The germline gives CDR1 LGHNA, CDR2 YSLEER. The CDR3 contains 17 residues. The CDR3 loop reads CASSQDRLRGAREKLFF. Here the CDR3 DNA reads TGCGCCAGCAGCCAAGATCGTCTTAGGGGGGCTCGGGAAAAACTGTTTTTT.

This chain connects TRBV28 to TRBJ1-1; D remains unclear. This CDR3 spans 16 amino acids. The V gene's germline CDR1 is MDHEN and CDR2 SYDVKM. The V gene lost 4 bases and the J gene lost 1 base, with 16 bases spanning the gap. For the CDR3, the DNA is TGTGCCAGCAGTTCGATCCGCGGGTTGGGGAACACTGAAGCTTTCTTT. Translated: CASSSIRGLGNTEAFF.

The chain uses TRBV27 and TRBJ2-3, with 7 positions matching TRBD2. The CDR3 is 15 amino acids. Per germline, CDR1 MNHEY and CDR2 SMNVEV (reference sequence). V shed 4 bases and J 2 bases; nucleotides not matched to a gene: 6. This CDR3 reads CASSSSSGYTDTQYF. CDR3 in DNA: TGTGCCAGCAGTTCTTCTAGCGGATACACAGATACGCAGTATTTT.

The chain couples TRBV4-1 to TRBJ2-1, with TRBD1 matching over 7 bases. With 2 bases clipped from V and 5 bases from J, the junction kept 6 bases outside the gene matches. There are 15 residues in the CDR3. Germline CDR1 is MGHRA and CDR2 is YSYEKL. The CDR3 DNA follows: TGCGCCAGCAGCCAAACTCAGGACAGGAACAATGAGCAGTTCTTC. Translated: CASSQTQDRNNEQFF.

Here the CDR3 reads CSVEWQGQDEQFF. DNA of the CDR3: TGCAGCGTTGAATGGCAGGGGCAGGATGAGCAGTTCTTC. The chain uses TRBV29-1 and TRBJ2-1; the D gene is possibly TRBD1 (6 bases). There are 13 residues in the CDR3. Trimming left V 2 bases short and J 8 bases short, with 13 bases between. Germline lookup yields CDR1 SQVTM and CDR2 ANQGSEA.

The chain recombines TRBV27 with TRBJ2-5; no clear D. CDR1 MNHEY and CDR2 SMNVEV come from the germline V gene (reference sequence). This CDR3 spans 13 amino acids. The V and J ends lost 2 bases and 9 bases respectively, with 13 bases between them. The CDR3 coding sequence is TGTGCCAGCAGTTTAGGCAACTCCGAGGCCCAGTACTTC. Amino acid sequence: CASSLGNSEAQYF.

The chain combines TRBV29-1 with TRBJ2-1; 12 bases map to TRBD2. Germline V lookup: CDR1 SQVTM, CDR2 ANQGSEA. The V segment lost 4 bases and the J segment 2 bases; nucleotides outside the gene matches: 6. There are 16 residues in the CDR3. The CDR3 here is CSVGGASGGAYNEQFF. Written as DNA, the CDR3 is TGCAGCGTTGGAGGGGCTAGCGGGGGGGCCTACAATGAGCAGTTCTTC.

The CDR3: CASSSSGSGANVLTF. The CDR3 nucleotides read TGTGCCAGCAGCTCCTCAGGGTCTGGGGCCAACGTCCTGACTTTC. The rearrangement links TRBV7-3 to TRBJ2-6; a possible D gene is TRBD1 (5 bases). Trimming took off 4 bases at V and 1 base at J, with 8 bases between the two ends. Germline V gives CDR1 SGHTA, CDR2 FQGTGA. The CDR3 length is 15 residues.

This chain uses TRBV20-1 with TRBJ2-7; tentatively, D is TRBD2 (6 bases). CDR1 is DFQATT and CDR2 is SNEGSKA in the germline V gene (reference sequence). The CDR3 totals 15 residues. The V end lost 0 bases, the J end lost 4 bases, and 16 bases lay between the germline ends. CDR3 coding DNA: TGCAGTGCTAGAGATGTGGGACTGGCGATATACGAGCAGTACTTC. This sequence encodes CSARDVGLAIYEQYF.

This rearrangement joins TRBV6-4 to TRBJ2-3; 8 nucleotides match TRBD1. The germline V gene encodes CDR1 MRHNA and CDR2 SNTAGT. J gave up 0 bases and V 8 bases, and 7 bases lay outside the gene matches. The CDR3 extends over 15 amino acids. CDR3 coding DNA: TGTGCCAGCCGAGAGGGACAGGCCAGCACAGATACGCAGTATTTT. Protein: CASREGQASTDTQYF.